One and the same sample provided the 24 T cell receptor beta chains below, sequenced in a study of control samples from healthy donors and cancer patients. This table comes from immunoSEQ multiplex PCR, and its TCRdb copy is limited to in-frame clones, with some not included. The sample lists some 210,000 clones; about nine tenths were seen once. The source material was blood. These receptors all come from a man aged 25 to 40 in good health.

This clone was picked up one time. The genes are TRBV6-5 and TRBJ2-1; D is unresolved. Germline V gene sequence: CDR1 MNHEY, CDR2 SVGAGI. This CDR3 has 13 amino acids. Between the trimmed V and J ends, which lost 3 bases and 8 bases, there was a span of 11 bases. The CDR3 loop is CASSYQGIDEQFF. For the CDR3, the DNA is TGTGCCAGCAGTTATCAAGGGATTGATGAGCAGTTCTTC.

This clone has only one observation. V and J are TRBV6-5 and TRBJ1-2; D might be TRBD1 (5 bases). Germline values: CDR1 MNHEY, CDR2 SVGAGI. The CDR3 consists of 13 residues. V was pared by 11 bases and J by 1 base, with 14 bases between. CDR3 bases: TGTGCCGCCACCCCAAGGGGTAACTATGGCTACACCTTC. This codes for CAATPRGNYGYTF.

The chain has TRBV11-2 and TRBJ2-7; D perhaps matches TRBD1 (7 bases). V was cut by 5 bases and J by 2 bases, with 19 bases left in between. Germline V gene data show CDR1 as SGHAT and CDR2 as FQNNGV. The CDR3 extends over 16 amino acids. The CDR3 DNA reads TGTGCCAGCAGCCCACTTCGTGGAGGGGGCACCTACGAGCAGTACTTC. It yields the protein CASSPLRGGGTYEQYF.

The V and J genes are TRBV6-1 and TRBJ1-1, with a tentative D call TRBD1 (6 bases). The CDR3 has 17 amino acids. Germline V gene sequence: CDR1 MNHNS, CDR2 SASEGT. V was pared by 0 bases and J by 7 bases, with 21 bases between. CDR3 loop: CASSEARGGTRTVEAFF. DNA for the CDR3: TGTGCCAGCAGTGAAGCTCGGGGGGGCACCCGGACGGTTGAAGCTTTCTTT.

The J gene is TRBJ1-5, the V gene TRBV2; a weak D match, TRBD1 (6 bases). The length of the CDR3 is 15 residues. Germline-derived CDR1 and CDR2 are SNHLY and FYNNEI. V lost 2 bases, J lost 0 bases, and 8 bases lay in between. The chain's CDR3 is CASSEQGISNQPQHF. DNA of the CDR3: TGTGCCAGCAGTGAACAGGGGATTAGCAATCAGCCCCAGCATTTT.

The gene calls are TRBV27 and TRBJ1-5; 7 nucleotides align to TRBD1. The CDR3 is 15 residues long. V lost 1 base to trimming and J lost 2 bases; unmatched junction nucleotides: 2. From germline, CDR1 is MNHEY and CDR2 SMNVEV (reference sequence). CDR3 residues: CASSLLGGGNQPQHF. The CDR3 DNA reads TGTGCCAGCAGTTTATTAGGGGGCGGCAATCAGCCCCAGCATTTT.

CDR3 region: CASSKAGTAGNTIYF. The CDR3 region has the DNA TGTGCCAGCAGCAAAGCCGGGACAGCTGGAAACACCATATATTTT. This chain joins TRBV5-6 and TRBJ1-3, with 7 bases matching TRBD1. The V and J ends lost 4 bases and 2 bases, in that order; junction bases with no gene match: 6. Germline V CDR1 and CDR2: SGHDT, YYEEEE. The CDR3 covers 15 residues.

The J gene is TRBJ1-3, the V gene TRBV5-6; D possibly corresponds to TRBD1 (6 bases). Trimming took off 1 base at V and 0 bases at J, with 11 bases between the two ends. This CDR3 spans 16 amino acids. Germline CDR1 reads SGHDT; CDR2 reads YYEEEE. The CDR3 is CASSLSGGLSGNTIYF. The CDR3 DNA sequence: TGTGCCAGCAGCTTGTCTGGGGGCCTCTCTGGAAACACCATATATTTT.

In DNA form, the CDR3 reads TGTGCCAGCAGTTACGGCCAGGGAACCTACGAGCAGTACTTC. This gives the protein CASSYGQGTYEQYF. This chain uses TRBV6-5 with TRBJ2-7; D might be TRBD1 (5 bases). V gave up 2 bases and J gave up 2 bases, with 10 bases separating them. CDR1 is MNHEY, CDR2 SVGAGI, per germline. The CDR3 covers 14 residues.

This clone was picked up one time. The chain employs TRBV5-6 and TRBJ2-6; 7 bases agree with TRBD1. This CDR3 has 16 amino acids. Trimming removed 5 bases from V and 0 bases from J; junction bases left unmatched: 5. Germline V gene sequence: CDR1 SGHDT, CDR2 YYEEEE. The CDR3, as DNA: TGTGCCAGCAGGCGGACAGGCTACTCTGGGGCCAACGTCCTGACTTTC. The encoded protein is CASRRTGYSGANVLTF.

The chain links TRBV7-2 to TRBJ2-7; D might be TRBD1 or TRBD2, each matching 7 bases. V lost 5 bases to trimming and J lost 6 bases, with 17 bases between them. Germline CDR1 and CDR2: SGHTA and FQGNSA. CDR3 length: 14 residues. The CDR3 region is CASSPAQGGVEQYF. CDR3 coding DNA: TGTGCCAGCAGCCCGGCGCAGGGGGGGGTCGAGCAGTACTTC.

The count of this clone is one. The chain combines TRBV14 with TRBJ1-2; weak D call: TRBD1 (5 bases). The V end was cut by 4 bases, the J end by 3 bases, with 9 bases between. This CDR3 is 13 amino acids long. The germline V gene encodes CDR1 SGHDN and CDR2 FVKESK. The CDR3 DNA reads as TGTGCCAGCAGCCCCAGGGAGGACTATGGCTACACCTTC. This encodes CASSPREDYGYTF.

The CDR3 DNA sequence: TGCGCCAGCAGCCAAACAGCCAGGGAGGGCTACACCTTC. Its protein product is CASSQTAREGYTF. The chain is built from TRBV5-1 and TRBJ1-2; TRBD1 might be the D (5 bases). With 4 bases removed from V and 8 bases from J, the gap between germline ends came to 15 bases. Germline V CDR1 and CDR2: SGHRS, YFSETQ. There are 13 residues in the CDR3.

This chain connects TRBV25-1 to TRBJ2-1, with TRBD2 identical over 12 bases. Germline V gene lookup returns CDR1 MGHDK and CDR2 SYGVNS. This CDR3 is built from 15 residues. The V and J ends lost 3 bases and 8 bases, in that order; junction bases with no gene match: 5. CDR3 sequence reads: CASSDLAGGPYEQFF. DNA for the CDR3: TGTGCCAGCAGTGATCTAGCGGGGGGGCCGTATGAGCAGTTCTTC.

The rearrangement links TRBV11-2 to TRBJ2-7; no clear D. Trimming took 5 bases from V and 6 from J, leaving 14 bases between them. The CDR3 length is 13 residues. Germline-derived CDR1 and CDR2 are SGHAT and FQNNGV. In DNA, the CDR3 is TGTGCCAGCAGCCAGGCGGCGGTTTTCGAGCAGTACTTC. Translated, it gives CASSQAAVFEQYF.

V and J are TRBV21-1 and TRBJ1-1; TRBD1, the table's D call, lacks a check against the DNA. TRBV21-1 is assigned pseudogene status. CDR3 length: 14 amino acids. CDR3 coding DNA: TGTGCCAGCAGAGGGGACAGGGGGAACACTGAAGCTTTCTTT. This sequence encodes CASRGDRGNTEAFF.

The rearrangement uses TRBV7-9 and TRBJ1-1; D ambiguous. Germline CDR1 is SEHNR and CDR2 is FQNEAQ (reference sequence). Trimming left V 2 bases short and J 7 bases short, with 14 bases between. The CDR3 length is 14 residues. In DNA form, the CDR3 reads TGTGCCAGCAGCTTATTTGGCAGCTCGGTTGAAGCTTTCTTT. Its translation is CASSLFGSSVEAFF.

This clone was detected once. The rearrangement joins TRBV3-1 (or the pseudogene TRBV3-2) to TRBJ2-3, with D tentatively TRBD1 (6 bases). V was clipped by 0 bases and J by 5 bases, with 15 bases between them. Germline loops: CDR1 LGHDT, CDR2 YNNKEL (reference sequence). The CDR3 has 16 residues. This chain's CDR3 is CASSQDGTLRRDTQYF. The CDR3 nucleotides are TGTGCCAGCAGCCAAGACGGGACACTGAGGCGAGATACGCAGTATTTT.

This clone appeared a single time. The chain joins TRBV2 to TRBJ1-4, with 9 nucleotides matching TRBD1. Trimming removed 3 bases from V and 8 bases from J; junction bases left unmatched: 7. There are 15 residues in the CDR3. Germline V lookup: CDR1 SNHLY, CDR2 FYNNEI. The CDR3 sequence is CASSDGDRVFEKLFF. The CDR3 DNA is TGTGCCAGCAGTGACGGGGACAGGGTTTTCGAAAAACTGTTTTTT.

The chain employs TRBV4-1 and TRBJ2-7, with a possible D match to TRBD2 (6 bases). This CDR3 spans 15 amino acids. CDR1 and CDR2 from the germline V gene are MGHRA and YSYEKL. Trimming removed 4 bases from V and 6 bases from J, with 19 bases in between. In nucleotides, the CDR3 is TGCGCCAGCAGCCCACCCGGGACTCCACCCTCCGAGCAGTACTTC. This gives the protein CASSPPGTPPSEQYF.

The chain recombines TRBV11-2 with TRBJ1-1, with a weak D call TRBD1 (5 bases). The V end was cut by 2 bases, the J end by 4 bases, with 14 bases between. The length of the CDR3 is 15 residues. The germline CDR1 and CDR2 sequences are SGHAT and FQNNGV. The CDR3 bases are TGTGCCAGCAGCTTATTACCGTCGAGGGGCACTGAAGCTTTCTTT. Protein: CASSLLPSRGTEAFF. The whole variable domain, remainder taken from reference TRBV11-2 and TRBJ1-1, is EAGVAQSPRYKIIEKRQSVAFWCNPISGHATLYWYQQILGQGPKLLIQFQNNGVVDDSQLPKDRFSAERLKGVDSTLKIQPAKLEDSAVYLCASSLLPSRGTEAFFGQGTRLTVV.

This clone has only one observation. The chain uses TRBV20-1 and TRBJ2-3; D ambiguous. Deletions cut 3 bases from V and 2 bases from J, with 12 bases between. This CDR3 contains 14 residues. Looked up from germline, CDR1 is DFQATT and CDR2 is SNEGSKA (reference sequence). The CDR3 coding sequence is TGCAGTGCTAGTACCCGAAAAGCCACAGATACGCAGTATTTT. Translated, it gives CSASTRKATDTQYF.

The genes are TRBV7-3 and TRBJ2-3, with a possible D match to TRBD1 (5 bases). This CDR3 has 15 amino acids. Germline-derived CDR1 and CDR2 are SGHTA and FQGTGA. V lost 2 bases, J lost 1 base, and 10 bases lay in between. This CDR3 reads CASSLQGSGTDTQYF. CDR3 DNA sequence: TGTGCCAGCAGCTTACAGGGAAGTGGCACAGATACGCAGTATTTT.

This clone appeared once. This rearrangement joins TRBV3-1 (or the pseudogene TRBV3-2) to TRBJ1-4; TRBD1 is a possible D gene (6 bases). Germline V gene sequence: CDR1 LGHDT, CDR2 YNNKEL (reference sequence). The CDR3 has 17 residues. Trimming left V 3 bases short and J 0 bases short, with 14 bases between. DNA of the CDR3: TGTGCCAGCAGCCAGCAGGGGTTAGGTGCAACTAATGAAAAACTGTTTTTT. The encoded protein is CASSQQGLGATNEKLFF.